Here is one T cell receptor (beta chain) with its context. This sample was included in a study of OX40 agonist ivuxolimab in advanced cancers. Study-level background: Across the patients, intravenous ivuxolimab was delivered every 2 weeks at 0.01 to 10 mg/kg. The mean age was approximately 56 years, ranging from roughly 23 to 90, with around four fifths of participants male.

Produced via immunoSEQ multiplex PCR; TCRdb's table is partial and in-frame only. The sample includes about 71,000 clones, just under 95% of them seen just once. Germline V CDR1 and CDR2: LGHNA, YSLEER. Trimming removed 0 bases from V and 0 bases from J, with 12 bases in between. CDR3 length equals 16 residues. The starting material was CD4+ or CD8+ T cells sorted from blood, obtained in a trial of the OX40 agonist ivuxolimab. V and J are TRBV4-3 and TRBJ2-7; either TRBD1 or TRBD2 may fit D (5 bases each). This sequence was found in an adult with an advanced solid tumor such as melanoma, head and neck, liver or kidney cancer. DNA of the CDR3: TGCGCCAGCAGCCAAGATAGACGGGGCCCCTCCTACGAGCAGTACTTC. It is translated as CASSQDRRGPSYEQYF.